A selection of T cell receptor beta chains follows, all from one sample in a study of T cells in Graves' hyperthyroidism and ophthalmopathy. TCRdb ran MiXCR on the multiplex PCR reads and lists one entry per CDR3 protein. The sample yields roughly 290,000 distinct CDR3 sequences, over 15% seen once. The sample was blood. Receptor source: an older woman with Graves' ophthalmopathy. Both conserved end residues are part of each CDR3. A D gene is named only where the DNA matches it firmly. Size is omitted from some rows. Given values are once, few, many or a class for expanded clones.

d_gene: TRBD1; abundance: -; j_gene: TRBJ2-2; v_gene: TRBV4-2; CDR3aa: CASSSPGQRTGELFF; CDR3nt: TGTGCCAGCAGCTCCCCGGGACAGAGAACCGGGGAGCTGTTTTTT
d_gene: -; abundance: -; j_gene: TRBJ1-3; v_gene: TRBV18; CDR3aa: CASSSDSVSGNTIYF; CDR3nt: TGTGCCAGCTCATCCGACAGCGTCTCTGGAAACACCATATATTTT
d_gene: -; abundance: -; j_gene: TRBJ1-2; v_gene: TRBV19; CDR3aa: CASSIYTRRRTDGYTF; CDR3nt: TGTGCCAGTAGTATATATACCCGGCGGCGGACAGATGGCTACACCTTC
d_gene: -; abundance: -; j_gene: TRBJ2-3; v_gene: TRBV5-1; CDR3aa: CASSPYSEVDTQYF; CDR3nt: TGCGCCAGCAGCCCATATAGCGAGGTAGATACGCAGTATTTT
d_gene: -; abundance: many; j_gene: TRBJ1-4; v_gene: TRBV20-1; CDR3aa: CSARDWGVGNEKLFF; CDR3nt: TGCAGTGCTAGGGATTGGGGAGTAGGCAATGAAAAACTGTTTTTT
d_gene: TRBD1; abundance: few; j_gene: TRBJ2-7; v_gene: TRBV20-1; CDR3aa: CSAGQGNYEQYF; CDR3nt: TGCAGTGCGGGACAGGGGAACTACGAGCAGTACTTC
d_gene: TRBD1; abundance: many; j_gene: TRBJ2-3; v_gene: TRBV27; CDR3aa: CASSLSQGGETTDTQYF; CDR3nt: TGTGCCAGCAGTTTATCTCAAGGGGGCGAGACTACAGATACGCAGTATTTT
d_gene: -; abundance: -; j_gene: TRBJ2-3; v_gene: TRBV7-2; CDR3aa: CASSAYTQRPTDTQYF; CDR3nt: TGTGCCAGCAGCGCGTACACCCAGCGGCCCACAGATACGCAGTATTTT
d_gene: -; abundance: many; j_gene: TRBJ1-1; v_gene: TRBV3-1; CDR3aa: CASSQGRNRAEAFF; CDR3nt: TGTGCCAGCAGCCAAGGGCGGAACAGGGCTGAAGCTTTCTTT
d_gene: -; abundance: many; j_gene: TRBJ2-7; v_gene: TRBV7-9; CDR3aa: CASSLGRTAYEQYF; CDR3nt: TGTGCCAGCAGCTTAGGTCGCACAGCCTACGAGCAGTACTTC
d_gene: TRBD2; abundance: many; j_gene: TRBJ2-1; v_gene: TRBV7-9; CDR3aa: CASSSPPPTSGRTHEQFF; CDR3nt: TGTGCCAGCAGCTCCCCCCCCCCTACTAGCGGGAGGACCCATGAGCAGTTCTTC